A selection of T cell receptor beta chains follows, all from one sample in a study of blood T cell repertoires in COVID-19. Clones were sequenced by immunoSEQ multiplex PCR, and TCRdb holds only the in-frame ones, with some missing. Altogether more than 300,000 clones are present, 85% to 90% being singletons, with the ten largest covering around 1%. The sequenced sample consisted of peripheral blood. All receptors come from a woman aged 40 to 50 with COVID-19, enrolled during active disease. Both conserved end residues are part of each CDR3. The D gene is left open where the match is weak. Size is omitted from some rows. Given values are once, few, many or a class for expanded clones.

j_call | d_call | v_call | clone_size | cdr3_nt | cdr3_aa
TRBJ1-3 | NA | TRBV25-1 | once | TGTGCCAGCACGGGGGGTTCTGGAAACACCATATATTTT | CASTGGSGNTIYF
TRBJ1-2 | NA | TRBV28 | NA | TGTGCCAGCAGTTTATCGGGTGCTTGGCGCTATGGCTACACCTTC | CASSLSGAWRYGYTF
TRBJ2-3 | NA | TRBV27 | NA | TGTGCCAGCACTCAGACAACTAGCACAGATACGCAGTATTTT | CASTQTTSTDTQYF
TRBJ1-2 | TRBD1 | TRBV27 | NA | TGTGCCAGCAGTTTACGGACAGGGGGTGGCTACACCTTC | CASSLRTGGGYTF
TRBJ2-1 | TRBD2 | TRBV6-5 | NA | TGTGCCAGCAGCCCCACTAGCGGGGGGGCCGGTGAGCAGTTCTTC | CASSPTSGGAGEQFF
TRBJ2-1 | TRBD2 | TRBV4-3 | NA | TGCGCCAGCAGCCAAGATTGGAGCCTAGCGGGGGGGAGCTCCTACAATGAGCAGTTCTTC | CASSQDWSLAGGSSYNEQFF
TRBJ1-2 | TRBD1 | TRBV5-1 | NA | TGCGCCAGCAGCCCTACCTCTCAGGGGGCAGGATATGGCTACACCTTC | CASSPTSQGAGYGYTF
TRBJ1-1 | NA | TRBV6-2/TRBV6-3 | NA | TGTGCCAGCAGTTACGGGGCCAGGGGATCGTCGGGAGCTTTCTTT | CASSYGARGSSGAFF
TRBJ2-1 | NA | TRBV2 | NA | TGTGCCAGCAGTGAAGCTAGGGGGTCCTACAATGAGCAGTTCTTC | CASSEARGSYNEQFF
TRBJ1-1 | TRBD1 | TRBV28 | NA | TGTGCCAGCAGTCCTCATGGACAGGGGGCGGCTGAAGCTTTCTTT | CASSPHGQGAAEAFF
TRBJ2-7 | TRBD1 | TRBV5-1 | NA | TGCGCCAGCAGCCCAGGACAGGGAGGAAGCTACGAGCAGTACTTC | CASSPGQGGSYEQYF
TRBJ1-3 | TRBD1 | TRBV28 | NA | TGTGCCAGCAGTCCTCCCGGACAGGGGGCTGGAAACACCATATATTTT | CASSPPGQGAGNTIYF
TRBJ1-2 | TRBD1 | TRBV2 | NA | TGTGCCAGCAGTGGGAAACAGGGGGCCATCATCGGCTACACCTTC | CASSGKQGAIIGYTF
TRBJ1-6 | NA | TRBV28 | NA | TGTGCCAGCAGTTTATCCCACGGCGAGGATTATAATTCACCCCTCCACTTT | CASSLSHGEDYNSPLHF
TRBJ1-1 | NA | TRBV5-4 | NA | TGTGCCAGCAGCCCGGGACCCCCAGGGGCTGAAGCTTTCTTT | CASSPGPPGAEAFF
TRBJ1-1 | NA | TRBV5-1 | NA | TGCGCCAGCGGAAAAGTCAACGCGGGCTGGAACACTGAAGCTTTCTTT | CASGKVNAGWNTEAFF
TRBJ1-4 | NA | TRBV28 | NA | TGTGCCACACGATCGACAGGACCTAATGAAAAACTGTTTTTT | CATRSTGPNEKLFF
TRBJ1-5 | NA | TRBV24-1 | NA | TGTGCCACCAGCATACTGAGGAACCAGCATTTT | CATSILRNQHF
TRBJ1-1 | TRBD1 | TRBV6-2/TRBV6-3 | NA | TGTGCCAGCAGTTACAGCCGGACAGGGGGCAAGGGTGAAGCTTTCTTT | CASSYSRTGGKGEAFF
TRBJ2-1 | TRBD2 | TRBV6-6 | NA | TGTGCCAGCAGCCCGGGGGGGGCTGAGCAGTTCTTC | CASSPGGAEQFF
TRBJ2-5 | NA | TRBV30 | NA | TGTGTACTTAAAAACAGGGGGGGCAGAGAGACCCAGTACTTC | CVLKNRGGRETQYF
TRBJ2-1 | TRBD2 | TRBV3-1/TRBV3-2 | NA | TGTGCCAGCAGCCCACGACTAGCGGGTCCCTACAATGAGCAGTTCTTC | CASSPRLAGPYNEQFF
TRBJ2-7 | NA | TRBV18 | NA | TGTGCCAGCTCACCCGGCGGCACCTACGAGCAGTACTTC | CASSPGGTYEQYF
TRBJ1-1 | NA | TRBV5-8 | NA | TGTGCCAGCAGCTTGGAGCGGAACACTGAAGCTTTCTTT | CASSLERNTEAFF
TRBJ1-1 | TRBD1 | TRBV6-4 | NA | TGTGCCAGCAGAAGGACAGGGGCGGCGAGGGCTTTCTTT | CASRRTGAARAFF
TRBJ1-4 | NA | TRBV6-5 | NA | TGTGCCAGCATGCAATGGGGTGGAGGTGAAAAACTGTTTTTT | CASMQWGGGEKLFF